Described below is a single T cell receptor beta chain sequence and its context. Healthy bone marrow donors made up the cohort. Although they were nominally healthy when sampled, donors likely had unrecorded immune exposures. The sample is drawn from a study of cytomegalovirus exposure and HLA in healthy donors. Germline V gives CDR1 MGHRA, CDR2 YSYEKL. This CDR3 is 15 amino acids long. V lost 2 bases, J lost 0 bases, and 8 bases lay in between. With 60 Vbeta and 13 Jbeta primers, the PCR was carried out. Per the original data handling: The authors later counted roughly 87 million unique TCR beta chains, roughly 10 million of them shared. Assay: immunoSEQ multiplex PCR; the TCRdb copy retains only in-frame clones and omits some. Clonal size and the V and J genes are those of that table, whereas D and trimming came from the DNA. The data show 90,000 to 140,000 clones, with 78% seen just once and about 5.3% held by the top ten.

What was sequenced was PBMCs. The V gene is TRBV4-1, the J gene TRBJ1-3; D perhaps matches TRBD1 (6 bases). The receptor comes from a male donor in good health and CMV-seronegative. The CDR3 sequence: CASSQSDSSGNTIYF. The CDR3 DNA sequence: TGCGCCAGCAGCCAATCGGACAGCTCTGGAAACACCATATATTTT.